What follows are 29 T cell receptor beta chains derived from one specimen sequenced in a study of blood T cell repertoires in COVID-19. Sequencing used immunoSEQ multiplex PCR; TCRdb keeps in-frame clones, though not all of them. The table records under 110,000 clones, roughly 92% of them present only once. Sequences were obtained from peripheral blood. The receptor source for this set is a man in his forties or fifties with active COVID-19.

V and J are TRBV28 and TRBJ2-5; D perhaps matches TRBD1 (6 bases). The CDR3 has 16 residues. The germline gives CDR1 MDHEN, CDR2 SYDVKM. Trimming removed 3 bases from V and 4 bases from J, with 18 bases in between. CDR3 DNA: TGTGCCAGCAGTTTGGGTGCCAGGGGCCTCGGAGAGACCCAGTACTTC. The encoded protein is CASSLGARGLGETQYF.

This clone was seen only once. The chain employs TRBV21-1 and TRBJ2-4; TRBD1 is the table's D call and was not checked against the DNA. TRBV21-1 is a listed pseudogene. This CDR3 is 16 amino acids long. The CDR3 spells CASSAKKGYAKNIQYF. DNA of the CDR3: TGTGCCAGCAGCGCAAAAAAGGGGTATGCCAAAAACATTCAGTACTTC.

The CDR3, as DNA: TGCGCCAGCAGTTGGGAGAGGACTAATGAAAAACTGTTTTTT. This codes for CASSWERTNEKLFF. This sequence joins TRBV4-1 and TRBJ1-4; D is undetermined. CDR1 is MGHRA, CDR2 YSYEKL, per germline. The CDR3 sequence is 14 residues long. V dropped 6 bases and J dropped 2 bases, with 10 bases sitting between them.

The V gene is TRBV7-9, the J gene TRBJ1-1, with D perhaps TRBD1 (6 bases). V gave up 5 bases and J gave up 1 base, with 14 bases separating them. This CDR3 region has 15 residues. Germline V CDR1 and CDR2: SEHNR, FQNEAQ (reference sequence). The CDR3 loop reads CASSPPPTGNTEAFF. The CDR3 nucleotides read TGTGCCAGCAGCCCCCCCCCGACAGGGAACACTGAAGCTTTCTTT.

V and J are TRBV18 and TRBJ2-1; no definite D call. V dropped 3 bases and J dropped 0 bases, with 6 bases sitting between them. CDR1 and CDR2 from the germline V gene are KGHSH and LQKENI. The CDR3 runs 14 residues. The CDR3 DNA sequence: TGTGCCAGCTCACCTGCAGGCTCCTACAATGAGCAGTTCTTC. Protein product: CASSPAGSYNEQFF. The full variable domain, completed using reference TRBV18 and TRBJ2-1, is NAGVMQNPRHLVRRRGQEARLRCSPMKGHSHVYWYRQLPEEGLKFMVYLQKENIIDESGMPKERFSAEFPKEGPSILRIQQVVRGDSAAYFCASSPAGSYNEQFFGPGTRLTVL.

The V and J genes are TRBV7-3 and TRBJ2-2; 14 bases align to TRBD2. This CDR3 is 17 amino acids long. Germline-derived CDR1 and CDR2 are SGHTA and FQGTGA. Trimming took 5 bases from V and 6 from J; bases not matched to a gene: 8. The CDR3 region is CASSPGTSGSIAGELFF. DNA of the CDR3: TGTGCCAGCAGCCCGGGGACTAGCGGGAGTATTGCCGGGGAGCTGTTTTTT.

The chain joins TRBV2 to TRBJ2-1; 8 bases agree with TRBD1. This CDR3 region has 16 residues. Germline loops: CDR1 SNHLY, CDR2 FYNNEI. Trimming at V came to 2 bases and at J to 5 bases, leaving 8 bases not matched to a gene. The CDR3 nucleotides are TGTGCCAGCAGTGAATCGTGGCAGGGGGCCCACAATGAGCAGTTCTTC. This encodes CASSESWQGAHNEQFF. The whole variable domain, remainder taken from reference TRBV2 and TRBJ2-1, is EPEVTQTPSHQVTQMGQEVILRCVPISNHLYFYWYRQILGQKVEFLVSFYNNEISEKSEIFDDQFSVERPDGSNFTLKIRSTKLEDSAMYFCASSESWQGAHNEQFFGPGTRLTVL.

V is TRBV7-9 and J is TRBJ1-2, with D maybe TRBD1 (6 bases). This CDR3 region has 14 residues. The V gene's germline CDR1 is SEHNR and CDR2 FQNEAQ (reference sequence). V dropped 7 bases and J dropped 6 bases, with 18 bases sitting between them. The chain's CDR3 is CASTPGGGGNGYTF. CDR3 sequence (DNA): TGTGCCAGCACCCCTGGCGGGGGGGGCAATGGCTACACCTTC.

DNA for the CDR3: TGTGCCAGCAGCGAAGACAGGACTGGAAACACCATATATTTT. Translating it yields CASSEDRTGNTIYF. This chain links TRBV9 with TRBJ1-3; tentative D call: TRBD1 (6 bases). The V and J ends lost 3 bases and 2 bases respectively, with 9 bases between them. The CDR3 has 14 residues. Germline V gene sequence: CDR1 SGDLS, CDR2 YYNGEE.

The CDR3 sequence: CASSGRQELGQPQHF. As DNA, the CDR3 is TGTGCCAGCAGCGGCCGACAGGAGCTGGGTCAGCCCCAGCATTTT. The genes are TRBV28 and TRBJ1-5, with D perhaps matching TRBD1 (6 bases). Germline values: CDR1 MDHEN, CDR2 SYDVKM. V lost 6 bases, J lost 6 bases, and 18 bases lay in between. The CDR3 spans 15 residues.

The rearrangement uses TRBV5-1 and TRBJ2-3, with 7 bases matching TRBD2. The V and J ends lost 1 base and 4 bases, in that order; junction bases with no gene match: 3. The germline gives CDR1 SGHRS, CDR2 YFSETQ. CDR3 length: 14 amino acids. Here the CDR3 DNA reads TGCGCCAGCAGCTTGACCGGACTAGCAGATACGCAGTATTTT. Translated, it gives CASSLTGLADTQYF.

This chain joins TRBV28 and TRBJ1-6; tentative D call: TRBD1 (5 bases). Germline CDR1 and CDR2: MDHEN and SYDVKM. The CDR3 consists of 16 residues. V shed 8 bases and J shed 9 bases, with 23 bases lying between them. The DNA for the CDR3 is TGTGCCAGCTTCTCAGTCGCAGGAGGGGTTCGTTCACCCCTCCACTTT. Protein product: CASFSVAGGVRSPLHF.

The chain has TRBV3-1 (or the pseudogene TRBV3-2) and TRBJ1-6, with D possibly TRBD1 on 6 matching bases. Germline CDR1 reads LGHDT; CDR2 reads YNNKEL (reference sequence). V lost 7 bases, J lost 5 bases, and 18 bases lay in between. The CDR3 contains 16 residues. The CDR3 coding sequence is TGTGCCAGCACTCACGGGAGGACAGTCAATAATTCACCCCTCCACTTT. Protein product: CASTHGRTVNNSPLHF.

The gene calls are TRBV28 and TRBJ2-1; 8 bases are a match to TRBD1. Germline CDR1 and CDR2: MDHEN and SYDVKM. CDR3 size: 16 residues. V lost 5 bases, J lost 1 base, and 7 bases stayed unmatched. Here the CDR3 reads CASSPTGGRSYNEQFF. CDR3 in DNA: TGTGCCAGCAGTCCAACAGGGGGAAGATCCTACAATGAGCAGTTCTTC.

V is TRBV11-2 and J is TRBJ2-1; 12 positions match TRBD2. The CDR3 runs 16 residues. Germline V CDR1 and CDR2: SGHAT, FQNNGV. Trimming at V came to 0 bases and at J to 6 bases, leaving 3 bases not matched to a gene. CDR3 in DNA: TGTGCCAGCAGCTTAGATATGACTAGCGGGAGCAATGAGCAGTTCTTC. Its protein product is CASSLDMTSGSNEQFF.

The chain uses TRBV10-3 and TRBJ1-6; D remains ambiguous. Germline V gene data show CDR1 as ENHRY and CDR2 as SYGVKD. With 4 bases removed from V and 9 bases from J, the gap between germline ends came to 28 bases. CDR3 size: 19 residues. CDR3 sequence reads: CAISASGSGTRRFVSPLHF. The CDR3 nucleotides read TGTGCCATCAGTGCATCAGGATCAGGAACGAGGAGGTTCGTTTCACCCCTCCACTTT.

This sequence joins TRBV10-3 and TRBJ2-6, with D unresolved. The CDR3 is made up of 14 amino acids. V lost 3 bases, J lost 0 bases, and 3 bases lay in between. The germline gives CDR1 ENHRY, CDR2 SYGVKD. CDR3 sequence (DNA): TGTGCCATCAGTGACAGCTCTGGGGCCAACGTCCTGACTTTC. Translation gives CAISDSSGANVLTF.

The chain links TRBV15 to TRBJ2-1, with D hard to call. The CDR3 spans 12 residues. The V end lost 3 bases, the J end lost 6 bases, and 6 bases lay between the germline ends. Germline CDR1 and CDR2: LNHNV and YYDKDF (reference sequence). CDR3 protein: CATSSEPNEQFF. CDR3 nucleotide sequence: TGTGCCACCAGCAGTGAGCCCAATGAGCAGTTCTTC.

The J gene is TRBJ2-3, the V gene TRBV9, with 7 bases lining up with TRBD2. The CDR3 covers 15 residues. Germline-derived CDR1 and CDR2 are SGDLS and YYNGEE. Trimming at V came to 4 bases and at J to 3 bases, leaving 8 bases not matched to a gene. CDR3 amino acids: CASSPLSGGTDTQYF. The CDR3 bases are TGTGCCAGCAGCCCCTTGTCGGGAGGAACAGATACGCAGTATTTT.

The chain joins TRBV27 to TRBJ1-1, with no clear D. Between the trimmed V and J ends, which lost 6 bases and 0 bases, there was a span of 17 bases. The CDR3 runs 16 residues. Per germline, CDR1 MNHEY and CDR2 SMNVEV (reference sequence). CDR3 DNA: TGTGCCAGCAGGATACATAGCGGGCTCATGAACACTGAAGCTTTCTTT. This encodes CASRIHSGLMNTEAFF.

The chain is built from TRBV5-6 and TRBJ2-3, with 7 bases lining up with TRBD2. Germline CDR1 is SGHDT and CDR2 is YYEEEE. The CDR3 is 16 amino acids. Losses at the gene ends were 2 bases for V and 0 bases for J; bases not matched to a gene: 6. CDR3 sequence: CASSFRLAFSTDTQYF. In DNA, the CDR3 is TGTGCCAGCAGCTTTAGACTAGCCTTCAGCACAGATACGCAGTATTTT.

J is TRBJ2-1 and V is TRBV7-8, with D possibly TRBD2 on 5 matching bases. The CDR3 has 18 residues. Trimming removed 5 bases from V and 0 bases from J, with 20 bases in between. Germline loops: CDR1 SGHVS, CDR2 FQNEAQ. The CDR3 region has the DNA TGTGCCAGCAGCCTCTTCCCCGCGGGCGGTAGCTCCTACAATGAGCAGTTCTTC. It specifies CASSLFPAGGSSYNEQFF.

The chain carries TRBV5-1 and TRBJ1-2, with TRBD1 identical over 10 bases. In germline, CDR1 is SGHRS, CDR2 YFSETQ. Trimming took 0 bases from V and 3 from J; bases not matched to a gene: 14. The CDR3 has 19 residues. The CDR3 sequence is CASSLAVGQGKVRHYGYTF. The CDR3 nucleotides read TGCGCCAGCAGCTTGGCCGTGGGACAGGGGAAGGTTCGGCACTATGGCTACACCTTC.

V usage is TRBV19 and J usage is TRBJ2-1; D possibly corresponds to TRBD2 (5 bases). The CDR3 has 13 amino acids. Germline assignment: CDR1 LNHDA and CDR2 SQIVND (reference sequence). The V end was cut by 7 bases, the J end by 3 bases, with 10 bases between. The CDR3 here is CASNKRNYNEQFF. The CDR3 region has the DNA TGTGCCAGTAATAAGCGGAACTACAATGAGCAGTTCTTC.

Here the CDR3 DNA reads TGCGCCAGCAGCTATTCGACAGGGAACACTGAAGCTTTCTTT. It codes for CASSYSTGNTEAFF. The genes are TRBV5-1 and TRBJ1-1; a weak D match, TRBD1 (6 bases). The CDR3 is made up of 14 amino acids. Germline V gene data show CDR1 as SGHRS and CDR2 as YFSETQ. V was trimmed by 3 bases and J by 1 base, leaving 10 bases between them. Complete variable domain (other parts from reference TRBV5-1 and TRBJ1-1): KAGVTQTPRYLIKTRGQQVTLSCSPISGHRSVSWYQQTPGQGLQFLFEYFSETQRNKGNFPGRFSGRQFSNSRSEMNVSTLELGDSALYLCASSYSTGNTEAFFGQGTRLTVV.

V and J are TRBV5-4 and TRBJ1-2; 7 bases are shared with TRBD1. The CDR3 loop spans 13 amino acids. J lost 8 bases, V lost 4 bases, and 8 bases had no gene match. Germline CDR1 reads SGHNT; CDR2 reads YYREEE (reference sequence). The CDR3 reads CASSPVAGGGYTF. CDR3 sequence (DNA): TGTGCCAGCAGCCCGGTGGCAGGGGGAGGCTACACCTTC.

CDR3 region: CASSLQGAFSEAFF. CDR3 DNA: TGTGCCAGCAGCCTACAGGGTGCTTTTAGTGAAGCTTTCTTT. This chain joins TRBV3-1 (or the pseudogene TRBV3-2) and TRBJ1-1, with TRBD1 as a possible D gene (6 bases). V lost 4 bases and J 7 bases, leaving 16 bases between the germline ends. The germline gives CDR1 LGHDT, CDR2 YNNKEL (reference sequence). The CDR3 runs 14 residues.

The chain links TRBV29-1 to TRBJ2-4, with D unclear. In germline, CDR1 is SQVTM, CDR2 ANQGSEA. Trimming stripped 0 bases from V and 5 bases from J, with 5 bases between. This CDR3 is 12 amino acids long. CDR3 sequence (DNA): TGCAGCGTTGAAGAAGGAGAAAACATTCAGTACTTC. Translated, it gives CSVEEGENIQYF. Filled out from reference TRBV29-1 and TRBJ2-4, the complete variable domain reads SAVISQKPSRDICQRGTSLTIQCQVDSQVTMMFWYRQQPGQSLTLIATANQGSEATYESGFVIDKFPISRPNLTFSTLTVSNMSPEDSSIYLCSVEEGENIQYFGAGTRLSVL.

V is TRBV28 and J is TRBJ1-2, with D possibly TRBD1 on 5 matching bases. Germline V gene data show CDR1 as MDHEN and CDR2 as SYDVKM. Trimming left V 8 bases short and J 1 base short, with 14 bases between. The CDR3 consists of 14 residues. This CDR3 reads CASSGTPNNYGYTF. In nucleotides, the CDR3 is TGTGCCAGCTCCGGGACTCCCAATAACTATGGCTACACCTTC.